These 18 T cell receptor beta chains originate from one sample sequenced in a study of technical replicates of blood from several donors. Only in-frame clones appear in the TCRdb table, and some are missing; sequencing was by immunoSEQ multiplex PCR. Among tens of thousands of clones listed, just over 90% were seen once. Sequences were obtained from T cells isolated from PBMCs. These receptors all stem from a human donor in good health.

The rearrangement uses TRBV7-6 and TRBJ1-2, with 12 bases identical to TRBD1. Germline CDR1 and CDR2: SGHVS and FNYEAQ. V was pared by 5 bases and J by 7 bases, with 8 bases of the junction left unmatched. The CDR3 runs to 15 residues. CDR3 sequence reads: CASSAPGQGAGGYTF. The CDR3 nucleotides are TGTGCCAGCAGCGCGCCGGGACAGGGGGCAGGTGGCTACACCTTC. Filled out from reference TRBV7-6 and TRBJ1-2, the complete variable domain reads GAGVSQSPRYKVTKRGQDVALRCDPISGHVSLYWYRQALGQGPEFLTYFNYEAQQDKSGLPNDRFSAERPEGSISTLTIQRTEQRDSAMYRCASSAPGQGAGGYTFGSGTRLTVV.

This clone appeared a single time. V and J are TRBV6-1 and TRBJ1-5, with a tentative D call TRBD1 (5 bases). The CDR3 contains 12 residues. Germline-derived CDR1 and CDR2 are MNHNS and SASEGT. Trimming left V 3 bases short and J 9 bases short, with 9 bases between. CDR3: CASSDRDRPQHF. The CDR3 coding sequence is TGTGCCAGCAGTGACAGGGATAGGCCCCAGCATTTT.

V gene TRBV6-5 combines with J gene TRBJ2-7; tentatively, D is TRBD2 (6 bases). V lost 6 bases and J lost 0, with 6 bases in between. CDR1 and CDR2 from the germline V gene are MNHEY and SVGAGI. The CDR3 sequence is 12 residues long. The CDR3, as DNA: TGTGCCAGCAGGACTAGCTCCTACGAGCAGTACTTC. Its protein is CASRTSSYEQYF.

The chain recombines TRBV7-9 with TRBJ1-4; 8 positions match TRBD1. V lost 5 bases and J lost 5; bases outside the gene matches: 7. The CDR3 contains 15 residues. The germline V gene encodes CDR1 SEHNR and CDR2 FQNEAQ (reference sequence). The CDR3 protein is CASSQIGQGNEKLFF. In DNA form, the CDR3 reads TGTGCCAGCAGCCAAATTGGACAGGGAAATGAAAAACTGTTTTTT.

The CDR3 region has the DNA TGTGCCAGCAGTAAAGGTGGCGGGAGGAGCTCCTACGAGCAGTACTTC. It encodes CASSKGGGRSSYEQYF. V is TRBV28 and J is TRBJ2-7; the match to TRBD2 covers 8 bases. CDR3 length equals 16 residues. The V gene's germline CDR1 is MDHEN and CDR2 SYDVKM. V lost 5 bases and J lost 0; bases outside the gene matches: 9.

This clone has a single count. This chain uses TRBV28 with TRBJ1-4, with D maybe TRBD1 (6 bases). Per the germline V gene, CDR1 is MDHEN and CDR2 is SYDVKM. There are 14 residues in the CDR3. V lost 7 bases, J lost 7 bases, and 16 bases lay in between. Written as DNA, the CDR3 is TGTGCCAGCACCTCACAGGGTCGCGGTGAAAAACTGTTTTTT. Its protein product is CASTSQGRGEKLFF.

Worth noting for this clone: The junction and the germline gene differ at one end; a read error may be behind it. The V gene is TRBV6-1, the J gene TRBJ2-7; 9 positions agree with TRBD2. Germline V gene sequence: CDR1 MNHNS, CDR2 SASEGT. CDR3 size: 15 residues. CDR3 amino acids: CASSAFSGSSNEQYF. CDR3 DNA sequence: TGTGCCAGCAGTGCATTTAGCGGGAGCTCCAACGAGCAGTACTTC.

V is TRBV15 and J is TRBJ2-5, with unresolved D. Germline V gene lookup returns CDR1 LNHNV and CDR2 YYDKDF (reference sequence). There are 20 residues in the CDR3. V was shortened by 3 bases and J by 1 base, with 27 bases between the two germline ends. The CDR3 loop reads CATSSHSSPAIQVFQETQYF. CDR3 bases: TGTGCCACCAGCAGCCATTCCTCCCCCGCAATCCAGGTGTTCCAAGAGACCCAGTACTTC. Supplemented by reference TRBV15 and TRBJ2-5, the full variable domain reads DAMVIQNPRYQVTQFGKPVTLSCSQTLNHNVMYWYQQKSSQAPKLLFHYYDKDFNNEADTPDNFQSRRPNTSFCFLDIRSPGLGDTAMYLCATSSHSSPAIQVFQETQYFGPGTRLLVL.

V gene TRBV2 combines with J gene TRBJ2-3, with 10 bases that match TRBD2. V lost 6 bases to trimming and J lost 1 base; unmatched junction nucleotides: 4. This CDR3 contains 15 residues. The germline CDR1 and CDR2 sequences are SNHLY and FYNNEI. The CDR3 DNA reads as TGTGCCAGCAGCGGGACTAGCGAAGGCACAGATACGCAGTATTTT. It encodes CASSGTSEGTDTQYF.

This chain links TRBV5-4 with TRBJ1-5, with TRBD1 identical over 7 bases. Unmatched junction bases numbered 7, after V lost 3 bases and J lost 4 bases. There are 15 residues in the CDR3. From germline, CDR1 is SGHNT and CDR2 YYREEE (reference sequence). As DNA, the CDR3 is TGTGCCAGCAGCTCCCGGGACAGTCCGAATCAGCCCCAGCATTTT. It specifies CASSSRDSPNQPQHF.

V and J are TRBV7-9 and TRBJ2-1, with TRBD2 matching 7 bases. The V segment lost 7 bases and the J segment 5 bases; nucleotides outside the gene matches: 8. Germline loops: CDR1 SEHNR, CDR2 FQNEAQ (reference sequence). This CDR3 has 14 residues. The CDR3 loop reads CASMMAGANNEQFF. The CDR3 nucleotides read TGTGCCAGCATGATGGCGGGAGCTAACAATGAGCAGTTCTTC.

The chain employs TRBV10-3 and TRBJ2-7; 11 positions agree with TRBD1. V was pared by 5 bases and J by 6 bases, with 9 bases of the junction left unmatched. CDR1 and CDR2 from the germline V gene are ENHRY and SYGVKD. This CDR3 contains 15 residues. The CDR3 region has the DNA TGTGCCATCAGTAGACCGGGACAGGGGGGAATCGAGCAGTACTTC. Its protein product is CAISRPGQGGIEQYF.

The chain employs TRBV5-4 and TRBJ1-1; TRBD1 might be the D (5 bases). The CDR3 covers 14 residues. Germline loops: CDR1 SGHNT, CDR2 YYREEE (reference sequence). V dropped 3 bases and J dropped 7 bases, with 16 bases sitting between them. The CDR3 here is CASSSPGWGVEAFF. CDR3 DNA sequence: TGTGCCAGCAGCTCCCCCGGGTGGGGGGTTGAAGCTTTCTTT.

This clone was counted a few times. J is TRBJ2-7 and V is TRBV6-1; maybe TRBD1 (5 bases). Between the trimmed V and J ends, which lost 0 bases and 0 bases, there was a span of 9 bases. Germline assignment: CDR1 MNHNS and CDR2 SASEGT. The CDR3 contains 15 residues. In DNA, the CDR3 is TGTGCCAGCAGTGAAGCCAGGGCGCGCTCCTACGAGCAGTACTTC. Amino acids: CASSEARARSYEQYF.

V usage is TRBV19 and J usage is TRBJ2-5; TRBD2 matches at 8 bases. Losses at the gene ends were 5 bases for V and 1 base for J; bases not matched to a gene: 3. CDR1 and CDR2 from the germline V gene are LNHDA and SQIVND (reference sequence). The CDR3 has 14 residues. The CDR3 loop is CASSSAGAQETQYF. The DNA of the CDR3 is TGTGCCAGTAGTTCAGCGGGAGCCCAAGAGACCCAGTACTTC.

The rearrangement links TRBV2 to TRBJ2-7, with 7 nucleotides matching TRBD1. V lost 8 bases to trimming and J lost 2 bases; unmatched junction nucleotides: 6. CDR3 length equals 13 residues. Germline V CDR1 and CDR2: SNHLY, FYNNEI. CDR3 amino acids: CASETDRAYEQYF. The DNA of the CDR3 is TGTGCCAGCGAGACCGACAGGGCCTACGAGCAGTACTTC.

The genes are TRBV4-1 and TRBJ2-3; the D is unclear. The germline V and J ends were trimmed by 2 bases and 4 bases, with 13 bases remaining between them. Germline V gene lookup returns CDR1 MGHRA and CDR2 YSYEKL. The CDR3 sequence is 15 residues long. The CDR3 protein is CASSQNDWVSDTQYF. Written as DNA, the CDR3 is TGCGCCAGCAGCCAAAATGACTGGGTCTCAGATACGCAGTATTTT.

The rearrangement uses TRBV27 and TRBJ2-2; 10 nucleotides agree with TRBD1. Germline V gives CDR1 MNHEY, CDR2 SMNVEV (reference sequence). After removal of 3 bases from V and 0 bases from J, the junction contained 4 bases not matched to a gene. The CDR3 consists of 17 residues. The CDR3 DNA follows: TGTGCCAGCAGTTTGGGACAGGGGCTATCGAACACCGGGGAGCTGTTTTTT. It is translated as CASSLGQGLSNTGELFF.